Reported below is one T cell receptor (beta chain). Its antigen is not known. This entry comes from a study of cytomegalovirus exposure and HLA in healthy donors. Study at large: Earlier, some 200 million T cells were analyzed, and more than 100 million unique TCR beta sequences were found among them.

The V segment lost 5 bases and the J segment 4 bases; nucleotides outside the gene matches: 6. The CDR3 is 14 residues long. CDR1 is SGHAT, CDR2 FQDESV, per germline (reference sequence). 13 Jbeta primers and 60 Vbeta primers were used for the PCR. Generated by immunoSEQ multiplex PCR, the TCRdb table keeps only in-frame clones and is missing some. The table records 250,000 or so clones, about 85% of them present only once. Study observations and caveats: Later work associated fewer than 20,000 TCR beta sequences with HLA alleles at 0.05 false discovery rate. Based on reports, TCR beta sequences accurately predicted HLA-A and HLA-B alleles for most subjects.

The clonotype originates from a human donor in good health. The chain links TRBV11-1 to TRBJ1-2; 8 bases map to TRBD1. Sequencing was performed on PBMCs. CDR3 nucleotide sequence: TGTGCCAGCAGCCCAGGGGGCATCGGCTATGGCTACACCTTC. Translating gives CASSPGGIGYGYTF. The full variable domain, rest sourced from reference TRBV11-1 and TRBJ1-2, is EAEVAQSPRYKITEKSQAVAFWCDPISGHATLYWYRQILGQGPELLVQFQDESVVDDSQLPKDRFSAERLKGVDSTLKIQPAELGDSAMYLCASSPGGIGYGYTFGSGTRLTVV.